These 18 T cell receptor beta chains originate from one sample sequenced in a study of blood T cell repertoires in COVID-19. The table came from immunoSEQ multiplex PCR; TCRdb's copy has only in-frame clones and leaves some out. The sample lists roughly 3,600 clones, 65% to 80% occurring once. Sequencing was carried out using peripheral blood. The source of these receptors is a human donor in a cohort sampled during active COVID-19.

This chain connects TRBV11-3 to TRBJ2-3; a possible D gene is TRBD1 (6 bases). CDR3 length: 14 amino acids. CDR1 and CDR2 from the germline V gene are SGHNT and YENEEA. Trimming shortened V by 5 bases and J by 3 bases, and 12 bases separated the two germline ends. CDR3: CASSPGAATDTQYF. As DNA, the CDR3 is TGTGCCAGCAGCCCAGGGGCGGCTACAGATACGCAGTATTTT.

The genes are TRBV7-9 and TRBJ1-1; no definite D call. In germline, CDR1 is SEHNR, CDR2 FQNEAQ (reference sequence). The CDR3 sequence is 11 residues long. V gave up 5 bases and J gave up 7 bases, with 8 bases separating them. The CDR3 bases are TGTGCCAGCAGCCAAGAGGGTGAAGCTTTCTTT. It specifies CASSQEGEAFF.

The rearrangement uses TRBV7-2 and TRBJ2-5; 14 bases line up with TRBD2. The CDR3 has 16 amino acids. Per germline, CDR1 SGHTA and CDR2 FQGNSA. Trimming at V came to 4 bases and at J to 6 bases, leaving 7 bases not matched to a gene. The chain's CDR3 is CASSSTGTSGSKTQYF. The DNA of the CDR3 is TGTGCCAGCAGCTCAACCGGGACTAGCGGGAGCAAGACCCAGTACTTC.

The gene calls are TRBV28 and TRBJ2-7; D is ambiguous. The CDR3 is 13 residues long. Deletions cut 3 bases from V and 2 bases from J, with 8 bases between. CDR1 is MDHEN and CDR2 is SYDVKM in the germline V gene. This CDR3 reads CASSLGRPYEQYF. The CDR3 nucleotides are TGTGCCAGCAGTTTGGGCAGACCCTACGAGCAGTACTTC.

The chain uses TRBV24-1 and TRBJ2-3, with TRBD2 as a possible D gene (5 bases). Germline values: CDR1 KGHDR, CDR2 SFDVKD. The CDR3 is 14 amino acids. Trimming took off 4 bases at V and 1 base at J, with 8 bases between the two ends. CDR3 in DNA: TGTGCCACCAGTGAGGCCGGGGGCACAGATACGCAGTATTTT. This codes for CATSEAGGTDTQYF.

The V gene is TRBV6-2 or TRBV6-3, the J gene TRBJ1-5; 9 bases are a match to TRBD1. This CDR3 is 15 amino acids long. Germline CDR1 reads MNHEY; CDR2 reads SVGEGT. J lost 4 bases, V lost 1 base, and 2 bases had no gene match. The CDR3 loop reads CASSYWDRDNQPQHF. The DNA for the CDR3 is TGTGCCAGCAGTTACTGGGACAGGGATAATCAGCCCCAGCATTTT.

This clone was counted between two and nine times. DNA of the CDR3: TGTGCCAGCAGTCCCCCCACAGGGGTCTATGGCTACACCTTC. Encoded protein: CASSPPTGVYGYTF. The chain has TRBV28 and TRBJ1-2, with 7 bases lining up with TRBD1. Trimming took 5 bases from V and 4 from J; bases not matched to a gene: 7. CDR1 is MDHEN and CDR2 is SYDVKM in the germline V gene. This CDR3 is built from 14 residues.

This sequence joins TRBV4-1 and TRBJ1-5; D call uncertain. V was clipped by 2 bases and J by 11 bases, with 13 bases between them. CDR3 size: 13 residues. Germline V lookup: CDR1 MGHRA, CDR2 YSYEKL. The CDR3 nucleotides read TGCGCCAGCAGCCAACTAGTCCGAGAGACCCAGCATTTT. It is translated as CASSQLVRETQHF.

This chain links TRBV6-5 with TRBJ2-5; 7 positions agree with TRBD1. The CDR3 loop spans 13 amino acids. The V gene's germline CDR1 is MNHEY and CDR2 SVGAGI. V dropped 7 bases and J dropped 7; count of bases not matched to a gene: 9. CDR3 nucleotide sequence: TGTGCCAGCAAAGAGACAGGGCAGGGGACCCAGTACTTC. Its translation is CASKETGQGTQYF.

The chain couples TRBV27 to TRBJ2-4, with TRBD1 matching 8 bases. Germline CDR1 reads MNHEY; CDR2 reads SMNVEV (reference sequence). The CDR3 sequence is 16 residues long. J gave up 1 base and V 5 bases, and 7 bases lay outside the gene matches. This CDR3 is CASSPGQGSAKNIQYF. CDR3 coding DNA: TGTGCCAGCAGTCCTGGACAGGGTTCTGCCAAAAACATTCAGTACTTC.

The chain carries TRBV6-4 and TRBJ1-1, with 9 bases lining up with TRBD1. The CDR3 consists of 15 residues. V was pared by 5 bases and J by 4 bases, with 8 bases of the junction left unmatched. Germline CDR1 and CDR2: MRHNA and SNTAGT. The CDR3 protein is CASSFETGGVTEAFF. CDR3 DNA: TGTGCCAGCAGTTTCGAGACAGGGGGAGTCACTGAAGCTTTCTTT.

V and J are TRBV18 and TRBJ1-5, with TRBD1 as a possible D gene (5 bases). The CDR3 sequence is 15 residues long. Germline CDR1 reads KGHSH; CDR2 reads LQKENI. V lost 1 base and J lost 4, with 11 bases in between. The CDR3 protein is CASSPQGQDNQPQHF. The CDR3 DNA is TGTGCCAGCTCACCACAGGGGCAGGATAATCAGCCCCAGCATTTT.

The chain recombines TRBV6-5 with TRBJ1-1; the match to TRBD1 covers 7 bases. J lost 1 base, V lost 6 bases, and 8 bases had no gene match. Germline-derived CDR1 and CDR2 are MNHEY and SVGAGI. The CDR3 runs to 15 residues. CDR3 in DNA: TGTGCCAGCAGCCGTCAACAGGGGTGGAACACTGAAGCTTTCTTT. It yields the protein CASSRQQGWNTEAFF.

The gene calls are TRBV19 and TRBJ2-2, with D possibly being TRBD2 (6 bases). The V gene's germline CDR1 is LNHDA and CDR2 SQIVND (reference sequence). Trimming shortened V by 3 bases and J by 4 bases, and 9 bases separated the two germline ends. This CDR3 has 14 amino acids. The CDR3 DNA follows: TGTGCCAGTAGTATTCGGGGGAGCACCGGGGAGCTGTTTTTT. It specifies CASSIRGSTGELFF.

CDR3 sequence reads: CASSLEPGLYNEQFF. The DNA for the CDR3 is TGCGCCAGCAGCTTGGAACCCGGACTGTACAATGAGCAGTTCTTC. J is TRBJ2-1 and V is TRBV5-1, with a weak D call TRBD2 (5 bases). CDR1 is SGHRS, CDR2 YFSETQ, per germline. V was cut by 0 bases and J by 4 bases, with 11 bases left in between. CDR3 size: 15 residues.

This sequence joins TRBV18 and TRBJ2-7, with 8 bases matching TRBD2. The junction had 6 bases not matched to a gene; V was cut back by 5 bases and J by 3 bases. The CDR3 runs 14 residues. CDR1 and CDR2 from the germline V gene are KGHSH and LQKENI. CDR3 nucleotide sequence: TGTGCCAGCTCAGAGGGCGGGGGGTTCTACGAGCAGTACTTC. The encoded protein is CASSEGGGFYEQYF.

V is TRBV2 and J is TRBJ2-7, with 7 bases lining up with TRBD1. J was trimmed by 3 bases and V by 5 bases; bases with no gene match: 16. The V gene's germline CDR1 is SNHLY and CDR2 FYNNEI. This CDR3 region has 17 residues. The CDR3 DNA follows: TGTGCCAGCAGTCAGCCCTCCCTCCGGGACAGTGTCTACGAGCAGTACTTC. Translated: CASSQPSLRDSVYEQYF.

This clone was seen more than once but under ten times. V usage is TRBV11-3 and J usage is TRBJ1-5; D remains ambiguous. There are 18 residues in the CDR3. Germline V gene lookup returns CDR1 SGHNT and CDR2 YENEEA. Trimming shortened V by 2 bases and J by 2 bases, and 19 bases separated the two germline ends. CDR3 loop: CASSLRRAKALGNQPQHF. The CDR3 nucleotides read TGTGCCAGCAGCTTAAGGAGGGCCAAAGCCCTAGGCAATCAGCCCCAGCATTTT.